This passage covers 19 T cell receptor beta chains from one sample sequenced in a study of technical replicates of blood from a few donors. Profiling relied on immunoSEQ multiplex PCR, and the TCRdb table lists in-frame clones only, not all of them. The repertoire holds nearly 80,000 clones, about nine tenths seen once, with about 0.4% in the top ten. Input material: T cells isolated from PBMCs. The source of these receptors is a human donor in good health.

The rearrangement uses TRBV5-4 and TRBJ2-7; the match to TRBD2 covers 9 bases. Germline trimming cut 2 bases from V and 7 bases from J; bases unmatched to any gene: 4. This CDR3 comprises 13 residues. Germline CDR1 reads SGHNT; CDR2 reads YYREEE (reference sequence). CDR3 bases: TGTGCCAGCAGCTTTAGCGGGAGTTGGGAGCAGTACTTC. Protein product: CASSFSGSWEQYF.

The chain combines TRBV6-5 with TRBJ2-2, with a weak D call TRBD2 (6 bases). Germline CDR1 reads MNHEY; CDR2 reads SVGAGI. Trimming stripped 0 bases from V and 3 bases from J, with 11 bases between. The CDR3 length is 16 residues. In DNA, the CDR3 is TGTGCCAGCAGTTACTCAGGAGGGATGGACACCGGGGAGCTGTTTTTT. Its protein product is CASSYSGGMDTGELFF.

DNA of the CDR3: TGTGCCAGCACCCCGGGTCAAAACTCTGGAAACACCATATATTTT. Protein product: CASTPGQNSGNTIYF. The rearrangement links TRBV5-4 to TRBJ1-3; D uncertain. The CDR3 totals 15 residues. V was pared by 6 bases and J by 0 bases, with 13 bases between. Germline assignment: CDR1 SGHNT and CDR2 YYREEE (reference sequence).

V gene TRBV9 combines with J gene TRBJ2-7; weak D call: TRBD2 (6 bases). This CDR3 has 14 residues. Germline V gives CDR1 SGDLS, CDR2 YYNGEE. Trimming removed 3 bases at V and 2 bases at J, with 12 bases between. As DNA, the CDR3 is TGTGCCAGCAGCGGGAGGGACGGGCCCTACGAGCAGTACTTC. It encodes CASSGRDGPYEQYF.

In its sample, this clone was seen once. CDR3 nucleotide sequence: TGTGCCAGCAGTTTATTACCTAGCGGCCTGCCCTACGAGCAGTACTTC. Translation gives CASSLLPSGLPYEQYF. This sequence joins TRBV27 and TRBJ2-7; TRBD2 aligns across 7 bases. V shed 1 base and J 2 bases; nucleotides not matched to a gene: 8. The germline V gene has CDR1 MNHEY and CDR2 SMNVEV (reference sequence). The length of the CDR3 is 16 residues.

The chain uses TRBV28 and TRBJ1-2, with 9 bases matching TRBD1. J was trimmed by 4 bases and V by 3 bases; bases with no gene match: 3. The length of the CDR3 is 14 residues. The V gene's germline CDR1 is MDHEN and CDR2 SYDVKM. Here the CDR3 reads CASSFGTGFYGYTF. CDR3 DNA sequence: TGTGCCAGCAGTTTTGGGACAGGGTTCTATGGCTACACCTTC.

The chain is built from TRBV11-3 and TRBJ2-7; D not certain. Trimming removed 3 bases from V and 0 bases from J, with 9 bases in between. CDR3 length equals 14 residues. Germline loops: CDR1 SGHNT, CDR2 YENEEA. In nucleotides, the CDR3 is TGTGCCAGCAGCTTCCGGGTTAGCTCCTACGAGCAGTACTTC. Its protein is CASSFRVSSYEQYF. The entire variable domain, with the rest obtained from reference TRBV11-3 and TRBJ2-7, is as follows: EAGVVQSPRYKIIEKKQPVAFWCNPISGHNTLYWYLQNLGQGPELLIRYENEEAVDDSQLPKDRFSAERLKGVDSTLKIQPAELGDSAVYLCASSFRVSSYEQYFGPGTRLTVT.

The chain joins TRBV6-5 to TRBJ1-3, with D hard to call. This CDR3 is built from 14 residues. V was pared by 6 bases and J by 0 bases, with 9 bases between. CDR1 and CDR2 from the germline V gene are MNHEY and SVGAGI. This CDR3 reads CASSSGFSGNTIYF. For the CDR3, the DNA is TGTGCCAGCAGCTCGGGGTTCTCTGGAAACACCATATATTTT.

The CDR3 DNA follows: TGTGCCAGCAGCTTAAATGGGGCGCCCGCGGATGAGCAGTTCTTC. Protein sequence: CASSLNGAPADEQFF. The chain recombines TRBV11-3 with TRBJ2-1, with a weak D call TRBD1 (5 bases). Germline loops: CDR1 SGHNT, CDR2 YENEEA. The CDR3 has 15 amino acids. Trimming removed 2 bases from V and 8 bases from J, with 16 bases in between.

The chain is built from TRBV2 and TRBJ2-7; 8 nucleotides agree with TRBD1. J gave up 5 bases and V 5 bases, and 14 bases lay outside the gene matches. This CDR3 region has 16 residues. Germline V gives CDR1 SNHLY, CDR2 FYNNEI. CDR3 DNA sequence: TGTGCCAGCAGTAAGAGACAGGGGATCAACGCCAACGAGCAGTACTTC. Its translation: CASSKRQGINANEQYF.

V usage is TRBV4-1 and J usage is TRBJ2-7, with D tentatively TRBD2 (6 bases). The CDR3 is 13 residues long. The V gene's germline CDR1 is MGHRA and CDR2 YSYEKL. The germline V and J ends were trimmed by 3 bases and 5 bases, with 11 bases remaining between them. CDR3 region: CASSQGGAHEQYF. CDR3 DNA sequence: TGCGCCAGCAGCCAGGGGGGTGCCCACGAGCAGTACTTC.

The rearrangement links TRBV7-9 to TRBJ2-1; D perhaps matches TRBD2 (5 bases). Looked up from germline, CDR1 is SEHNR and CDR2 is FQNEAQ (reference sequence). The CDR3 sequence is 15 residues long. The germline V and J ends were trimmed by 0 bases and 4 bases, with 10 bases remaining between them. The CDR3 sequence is CASSLAGERYNEQFF. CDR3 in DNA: TGTGCCAGCAGCTTAGCGGGAGAGAGGTACAATGAGCAGTTCTTC.

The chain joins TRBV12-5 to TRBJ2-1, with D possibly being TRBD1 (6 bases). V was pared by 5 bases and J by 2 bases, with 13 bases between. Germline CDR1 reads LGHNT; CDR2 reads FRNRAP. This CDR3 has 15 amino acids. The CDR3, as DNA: TGTGCTAGTGGTCGTCAGGGGCTTACCTACAATGAGCAGTTCTTC. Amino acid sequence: CASGRQGLTYNEQFF. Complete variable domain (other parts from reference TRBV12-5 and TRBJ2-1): DARVTQTPRHKVTEMGQEVTMRCQPILGHNTVFWYRQTMMQGLELLAYFRNRAPLDDSGMPKDRFSAEMPDATLATLKIQPSEPRDSAVYFCASGRQGLTYNEQFFGPGTRLTVL.

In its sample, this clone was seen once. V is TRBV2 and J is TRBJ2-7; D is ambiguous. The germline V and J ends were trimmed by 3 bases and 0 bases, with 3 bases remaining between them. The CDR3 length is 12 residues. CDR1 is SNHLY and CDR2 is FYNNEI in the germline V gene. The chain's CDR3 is CASSDNSYEQYF. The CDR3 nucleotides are TGTGCCAGCAGTGACAACTCCTACGAGCAGTACTTC.

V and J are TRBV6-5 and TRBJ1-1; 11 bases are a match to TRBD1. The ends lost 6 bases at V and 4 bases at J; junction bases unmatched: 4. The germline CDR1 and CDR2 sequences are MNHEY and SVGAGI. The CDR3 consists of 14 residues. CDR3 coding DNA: TGTGCCAGCAGAGGGACAGGGGGGGGCACTGAAGCTTTCTTT. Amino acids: CASRGTGGGTEAFF.

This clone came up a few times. The CDR3 coding sequence is TGCGCCAGCAGCCAGGTGCTACAGGGGCCGAACACTGAAGCTTTCTTT. Translating gives CASSQVLQGPNTEAFF. The V call is TRBV4-1, the J call TRBJ1-1; 7 bases line up with TRBD1. V gave up 3 bases and J gave up 1 base; unmatched junction bases: 8. Germline loops: CDR1 MGHRA, CDR2 YSYEKL. The CDR3 extends over 16 amino acids.

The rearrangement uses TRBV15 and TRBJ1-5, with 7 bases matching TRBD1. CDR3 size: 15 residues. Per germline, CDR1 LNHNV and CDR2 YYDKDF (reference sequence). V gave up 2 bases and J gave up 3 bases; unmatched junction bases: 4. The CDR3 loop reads CATSRSGTVNQPQHF. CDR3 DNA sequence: TGTGCCACCAGCAGATCCGGGACAGTCAATCAGCCCCAGCATTTT.

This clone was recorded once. The chain's CDR3 is CASSKVRQGDYEQYF. CDR3 DNA sequence: TGTGCCAGCAGCAAAGTCAGACAGGGGGACTACGAGCAGTACTTC. This chain links TRBV21-1 with TRBJ2-7; the table's D call TRBD1 went unverified against the DNA. TRBV21-1 is given as a pseudogene. This CDR3 comprises 15 residues.

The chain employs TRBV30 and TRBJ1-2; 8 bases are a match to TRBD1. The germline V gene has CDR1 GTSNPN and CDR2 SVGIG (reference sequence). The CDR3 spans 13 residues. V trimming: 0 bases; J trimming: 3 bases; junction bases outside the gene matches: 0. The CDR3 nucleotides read TGTGCCTGGAGTGTACAGGGGGACTATGGCTACACCTTC. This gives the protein CAWSVQGDYGYTF.